Sequencing of this TCR beta chain was carried out in a study of CD8 T cells in Susac syndrome. Reverse transcription of about 0.45 to 1 ug RNA was performed with random hexamers. immunoSEQ multiplex PCR amplified TCR beta CDR3 across 54 Vbeta, 13 Jbeta. TCRdb processed the immunoSEQ multiplex PCR reads anew with MiXCR; each CDR3 protein has one entry. The sample gives about 300,000 distinct CDR3 sequences, over 75% of which show up once; roughly 0.21% is in the top ten. Germline loops: CDR1 SQVTM, CDR2 ANQGSEA. Trimming shortened V by 7 bases and J by 9 bases, and 13 bases separated the two germline ends. The CDR3 spans 11 residues.

The sequenced sample consisted of CD8+ T cells from PBMCs. The chain carries TRBV29-1 and TRBJ2-1; D uncertain. This receptor was obtained from a human donor with multiple sclerosis. This chain's CDR3 is CSAESMAEQFF. Written as DNA, the CDR3 is TGCAGCGCCGAATCTATGGCTGAGCAGTTCTTC.